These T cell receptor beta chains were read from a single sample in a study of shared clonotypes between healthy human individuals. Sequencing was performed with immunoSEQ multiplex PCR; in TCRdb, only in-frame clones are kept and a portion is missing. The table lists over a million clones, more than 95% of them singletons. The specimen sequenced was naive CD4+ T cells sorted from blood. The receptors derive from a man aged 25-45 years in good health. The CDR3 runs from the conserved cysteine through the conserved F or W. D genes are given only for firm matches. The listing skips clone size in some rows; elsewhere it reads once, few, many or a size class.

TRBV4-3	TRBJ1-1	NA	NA	TGCGCCAGCAGCCAAGATCTAGGGACCTTTGTGGCTTTCTTT	CASSQDLGTFVAFF
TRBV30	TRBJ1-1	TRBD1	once	TGTGCCTGGAGTCAATCGACAGGGGGCTTCATGAACACTGAAGCTTTCTTT	CAWSQSTGGFMNTEAFF
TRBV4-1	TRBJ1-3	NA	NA	TGCGCCAGCAGCCAAGATCCCGGGTCTGGAAACACCATATATTTT	CASSQDPGSGNTIYF
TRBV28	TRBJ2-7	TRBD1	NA	TGTGCCAGCAGTTTATGGGTAGGGACAGGGGCACAGGAGCAGTACTTC	CASSLWVGTGAQEQYF
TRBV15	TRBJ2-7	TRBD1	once	TGTGCCACCAGCAGGGGGACAGGGTCCTACGAGCAGTACTTC	CATSRGTGSYEQYF
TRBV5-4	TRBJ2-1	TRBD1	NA	TGTGCCAGCAGCTTGGTGGGACAGGGGGCCAGTGAGCAGTTCTTC	CASSLVGQGASEQFF
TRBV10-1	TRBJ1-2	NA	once	TGCGCCAGCAGCCAACAAGCTAACTATGGCTACACCTTC	CASSQQANYGYTF
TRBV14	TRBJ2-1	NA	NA	TGTGCCAGCAGCCAAGATCTTTGGAGCGGGAATGAGCAGTTCTTC	CASSQDLWSGNEQFF
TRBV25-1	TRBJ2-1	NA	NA	TGTGCCAGCAGTGAATTGGGCGGGAAGTTGTTGACTGAGCAGTTCTTC	CASSELGGKLLTEQFF
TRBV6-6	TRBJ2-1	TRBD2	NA	TGTGCCAGCAGCCGGACTAGCGGAGACAATGAGCAGTTCTTC	CASSRTSGDNEQFF
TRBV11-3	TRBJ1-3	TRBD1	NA	TGTGCCAGCAGCTTAGACCTCCCAGGACAGGGGCACTCTGGAAACACCATATATTTT	CASSLDLPGQGHSGNTIYF
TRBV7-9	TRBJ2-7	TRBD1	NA	TGTGCCAGCAGCTTAGATCCGGGACAGGGTAGAGGCGAGCAGTACTTC	CASSLDPGQGRGEQYF
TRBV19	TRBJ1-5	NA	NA	TGTGCCAGTAGCTCAACTAATCAGCCCCAGCATTTT	CASSSTNQPQHF
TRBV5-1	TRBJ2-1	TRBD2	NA	TGCGCCAGCAGCGCGGGACTAGCGGGAGGGAGCAATGAGCAGTTCTTC	CASSAGLAGGSNEQFF
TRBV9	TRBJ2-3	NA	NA	TGTGCCAGCAGCGTCGAGGAGGGGACACCGCAGTATTTT	CASSVEEGTPQYF
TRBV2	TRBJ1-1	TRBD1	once	TGTGCCAGCAGGCACAGGGGGCTGGTAACTGAAGCTTTCTTT	CASRHRGLVTEAFF
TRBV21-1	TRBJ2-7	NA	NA	TGTGCCAGCAAGGGACAGGGGCCCACCTACGAGCAGTACTTC	CASKGQGPTYEQYF
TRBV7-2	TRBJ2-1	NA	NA	TGTGCCAGCAGCCACGGGACTTCCGAAGCCGATGAGCAGTTCTTC	CASSHGTSEADEQFF
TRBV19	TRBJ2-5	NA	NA	TGTGCCAGTAGTACCCGACTAGTAGAGACCCAGTACTTC	CASSTRLVETQYF
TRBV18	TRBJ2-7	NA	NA	TGTGCCAGCTCACTCCATACCGGGACGGAATCCTACGAGCAGTACTTC	CASSLHTGTESYEQYF
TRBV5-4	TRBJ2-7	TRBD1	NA	TGTGCCAGCAGCGCTAGACAGGGACCCTACGAGCAGTACTTC	CASSARQGPYEQYF
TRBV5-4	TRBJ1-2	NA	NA	TGTGCCAGCAGCTTGGAGGGGATCTCTAACTATGGCTACACCTTC	CASSLEGISNYGYTF
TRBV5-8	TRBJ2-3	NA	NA	TGTGCCAGCAGCTTGCGGGGGGCAGGGGCTCTCAGCACAGATACGCAGTATTTT	CASSLRGAGALSTDTQYF
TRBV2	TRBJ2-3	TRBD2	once	TGTGCCAGCAGTTTTCTTAGCGGGAGAAGGACAGATACGCAGTATTTT	CASSFLSGRRTDTQYF
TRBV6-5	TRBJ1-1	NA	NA	TGTGCCAGCAGTTACGGACAGTGGGGGGGTGAAGCTTTCTTT	CASSYGQWGGEAFF
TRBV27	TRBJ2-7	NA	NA	TGTGCCAGCTACGAAGGAAGTGGGGGGGCGCGCGAGCAGTACTTC	CASYEGSGGAREQYF
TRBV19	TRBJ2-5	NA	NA	TGTGCCAGTAGCCAGACTAGAGAGACCCAGTACTTC	CASSQTRETQYF
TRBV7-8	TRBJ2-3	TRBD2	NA	TGTGCCAGCAGCCGCCTGGTGTTGCGGGAGATAGGAGCAGATACGCAGTATTTT	CASSRLVLREIGADTQYF
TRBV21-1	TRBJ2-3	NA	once	TGTGCCAGCAGCAAAGGAGTAACAGGGGGACGAGATACGCAGTATTTT	CASSKGVTGGRDTQYF
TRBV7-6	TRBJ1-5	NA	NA	TGTGCCAGCAGCCAGGACACCAATCAGCCCCAGCATTTT	CASSQDTNQPQHF
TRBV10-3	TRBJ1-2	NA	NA	TGTGCCATCAGTGAGTCAGGCAGCTATGGCTACACCTTC	CAISESGSYGYTF
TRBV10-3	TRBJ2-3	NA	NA	TGTGCCATCAGTGAGATTAGGACAGATACGCAGTATTTT	CAISEIRTDTQYF
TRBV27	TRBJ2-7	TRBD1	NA	TGTGCCAGCAGTAGAACCGGGACAGGAGCCAACGAGCAGTACTTC	CASSRTGTGANEQYF
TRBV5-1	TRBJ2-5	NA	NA	TGCGCCAGCAGCTTGGAGAGCGTCGAGGAGACCCAGTACTTC	CASSLESVEETQYF
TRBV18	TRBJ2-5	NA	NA	TGTGCCAGCTCACCACGGCTAACGGGCGGAAAGACCCAGTACTTC	CASSPRLTGGKTQYF
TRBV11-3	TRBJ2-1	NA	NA	TGTGCCAGCAGCGCCCGGAGCGGGTATGAGCAGTTCTTC	CASSARSGYEQFF
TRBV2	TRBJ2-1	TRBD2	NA	TGTGCCAGCAGTGAAACTAGCGGGAGGCCCAATGAGCAGTTCTTC	CASSETSGRPNEQFF
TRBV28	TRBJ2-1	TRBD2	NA	TGTGCCAGCAGTTTACGGGCTAGCGGGAGTTGGGTGCAGTCCTACAATGAGCAGTTCTTC	CASSLRASGSWVQSYNEQFF
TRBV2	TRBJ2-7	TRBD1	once	TGTGCCACCCGCGTGACAGGGTTGTCTCACGAGCAGTACTTC	CATRVTGLSHEQYF
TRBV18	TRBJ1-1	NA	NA	TGTGCCAGCTCACCACCACAGGCCACGAACACTGAAGCTTTCTTT	CASSPPQATNTEAFF
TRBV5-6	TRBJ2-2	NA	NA	TGTGCCAGCAGCTTTCCCACAGTCACCGCGAACACCGGGGAGCTGTTTTTT	CASSFPTVTANTGELFF
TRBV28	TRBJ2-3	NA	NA	TGTGCCAGCAGTTTTCCCCTTAAACGTAGCGACTTCACAGATACGCAGTATTTT	CASSFPLKRSDFTDTQYF
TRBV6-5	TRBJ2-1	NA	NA	TGTGCCAGCAGTTACCCAAGGGGCGCCGGGCATGAGCAGTTCTTC	CASSYPRGAGHEQFF
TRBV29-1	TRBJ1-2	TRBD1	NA	TGCAGCGTTGAGACAGGGATCGCGTATGGCTACACCTTC	CSVETGIAYGYTF
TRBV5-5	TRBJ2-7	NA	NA	TGTGCCAGCAGCTCCATGGTGGCCAGGGCCTACGAGCAGTACTTC	CASSSMVARAYEQYF
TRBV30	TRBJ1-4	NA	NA	TGTGCCTGGAGTCCACTCGGACAGCGCGGGACATCAGAGAAACTGTTTTTT	CAWSPLGQRGTSEKLFF